This T cell receptor (beta chain) was identified during a study of T-cell memory formation after mild COVID-19. Notes on this clonotype: Antigen: not known.

The study, taken as a whole, reports: A balance of CD4 and CD8 characterized clones contracting day 15 to 85, whereas later expanders leaned CD4+.

MiXCR, run by TCRdb on the 5' RACE reads, gives a single entry per CDR3 protein. Of 500,000 to 550,000 distinct CDR3 sequences listed, roughly 22% were seen once; the top ten hold approximately 12%. CDR1 and CDR2 (germline): MNHEY, SVGAGI. Trimming removed 4 bases from V and 10 bases from J; junction bases left unmatched: 6. The CDR3 covers 15 residues. Material: PBMCs or a T cell subset sorted from them (not recorded which). The origin of this receptor is an adult woman who had mild COVID-19 (a few samples of this study predate the infection). Cell type and time point are not known. The rearrangement joins TRBV6-5 to TRBJ2-1, with 14 bases fitting TRBD2. In nucleotides, the CDR3 is TGTGCCAGCAGTTGGGGACTAGCGGGAGTACCAGAGCAGTTCTTC. Its protein product is CASSWGLAGVPEQFF.